This T cell receptor (beta chain) was identified in a study of CD8+ T cells in alopecia areata. Study as a whole: Oral tofacitinib (5 to 10 mg twice daily) was administered to treated patients.

Study outcomes and limitations: Expanded CD8+ clones among the top 100, as well as scalp clonality, were significantly decreased by tofacitinib.

This clone was counted between two and nine times. What it recognizes is unknown. Sequencing relied on a cDNA template that was reverse transcribed from extracted RNA. TCRdb keeps only in-frame clones here, not all; method: immunoSEQ multiplex PCR. The top ten hold roughly 0.67% of the sample, which has about 190,000 clones, roughly three fifths seen once. Described treatment: oral pan-JAK inhibitor, 5-10 mg twice daily. PBMCs, the starting material, were the source of sorted CD4+ and CD8+ T cells. The CDR3 totals 13 residues. CDR1 SEHNR and CDR2 FQNEAQ come from the germline V gene (reference sequence). J gave up 7 bases and V 8 bases, and 6 bases lay outside the gene matches.

The receptor's source is a human donor with alopecia areata. This specimen consisted of CD4+ T cells sorted from blood, obtained at week 4, from a patient treated with tofacitinib. The J gene is TRBJ2-2, the V gene TRBV7-9, with TRBD1 matching over 8 bases. CDR3 protein: CASDRGLIGELFF. The CDR3 region has the DNA TGTGCCAGCGACAGGGGCCTTATCGGGGAGCTGTTTTTT.